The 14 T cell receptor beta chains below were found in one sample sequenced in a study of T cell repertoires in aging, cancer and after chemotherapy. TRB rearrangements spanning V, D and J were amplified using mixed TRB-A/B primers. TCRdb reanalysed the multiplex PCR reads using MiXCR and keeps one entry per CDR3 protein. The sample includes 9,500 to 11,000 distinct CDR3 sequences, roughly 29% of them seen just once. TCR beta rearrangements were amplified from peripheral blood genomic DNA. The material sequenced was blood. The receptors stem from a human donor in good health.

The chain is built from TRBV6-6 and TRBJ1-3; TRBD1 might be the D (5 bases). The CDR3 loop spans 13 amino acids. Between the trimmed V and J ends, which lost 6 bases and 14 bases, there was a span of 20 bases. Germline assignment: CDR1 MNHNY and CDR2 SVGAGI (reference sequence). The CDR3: CASSGHGSDPLYF. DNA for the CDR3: TGTGCCAGCAGCGGACACGGAAGTGACCCCTTATATTTT.

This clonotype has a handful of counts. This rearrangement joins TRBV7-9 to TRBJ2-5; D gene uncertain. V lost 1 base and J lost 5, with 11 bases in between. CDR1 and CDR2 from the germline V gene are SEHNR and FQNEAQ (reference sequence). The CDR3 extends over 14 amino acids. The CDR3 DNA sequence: TGTGCCAGCAGCTTAGTCGTTCTAGGGGAGACCCAGTACTTC. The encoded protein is CASSLVVLGETQYF.

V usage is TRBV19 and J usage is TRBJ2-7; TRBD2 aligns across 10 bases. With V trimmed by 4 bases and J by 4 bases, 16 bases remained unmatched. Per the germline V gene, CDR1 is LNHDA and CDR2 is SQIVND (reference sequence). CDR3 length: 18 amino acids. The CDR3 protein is CASSTPLPTSGIGYEQYF. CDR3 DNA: TGTGCCAGTAGTACCCCCCTCCCTACTAGCGGGATAGGATACGAGCAGTACTTC.

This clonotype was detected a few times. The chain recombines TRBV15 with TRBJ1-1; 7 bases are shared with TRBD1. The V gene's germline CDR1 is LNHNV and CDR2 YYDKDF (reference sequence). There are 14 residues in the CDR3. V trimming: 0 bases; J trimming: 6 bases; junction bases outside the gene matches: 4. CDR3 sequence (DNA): TGTGCCACCAGCAGAGACAGGGGGGGACCTGAAGCTTTCTTT. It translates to CATSRDRGGPEAFF.

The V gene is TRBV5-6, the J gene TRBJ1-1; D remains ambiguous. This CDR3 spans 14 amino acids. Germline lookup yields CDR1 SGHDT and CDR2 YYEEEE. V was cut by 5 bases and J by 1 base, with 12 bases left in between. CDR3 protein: CASSLDGWNTEAFF. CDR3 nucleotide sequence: TGTGCCAGCAGTCTGGACGGCTGGAACACTGAAGCTTTCTTT.

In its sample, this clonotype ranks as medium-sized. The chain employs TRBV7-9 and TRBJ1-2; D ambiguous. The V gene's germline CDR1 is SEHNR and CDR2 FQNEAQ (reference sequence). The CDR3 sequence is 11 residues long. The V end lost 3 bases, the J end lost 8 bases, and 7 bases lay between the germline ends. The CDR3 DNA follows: TGTGCCAGCAGCTTGCCACACGGCTACACCTTC. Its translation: CASSLPHGYTF.

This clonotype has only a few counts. Here the CDR3 DNA reads TGTGCCAGCGGCGTTGCCGGGACGGTGAATTCACCCCTCCACTTT. This gives the protein CASGVAGTVNSPLHF. The chain links TRBV7-9 to TRBJ1-6; a weak D match, TRBD1 (5 bases). The germline gives CDR1 SEHNR, CDR2 FQNEAQ (reference sequence). The V end was cut by 8 bases, the J end by 7 bases, with 18 bases between. This CDR3 comprises 15 residues.

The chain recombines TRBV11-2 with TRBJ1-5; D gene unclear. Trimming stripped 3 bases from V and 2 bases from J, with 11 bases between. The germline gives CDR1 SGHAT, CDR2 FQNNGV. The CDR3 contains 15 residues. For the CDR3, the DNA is TGTGCCAGCAGCTTGGACGGTCGCGGCAATCAGCCCCAGCATTTT. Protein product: CASSLDGRGNQPQHF.

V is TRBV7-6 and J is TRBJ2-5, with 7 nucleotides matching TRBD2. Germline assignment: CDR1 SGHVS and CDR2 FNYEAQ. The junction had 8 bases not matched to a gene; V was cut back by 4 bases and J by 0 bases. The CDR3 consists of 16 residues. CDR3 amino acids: CASSSQGGLYQETQYF. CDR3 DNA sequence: TGTGCCAGCAGCTCCCAGGGAGGGCTGTACCAAGAGACCCAGTACTTC.

CDR3 region: CASSPGRSTDTQYF. CDR3 nucleotide sequence: TGTGCCAGCAGCCCGGGGCGCAGCACAGATACGCAGTATTTT. The J gene is TRBJ2-3, the V gene TRBV7-9; perhaps D is TRBD1 or TRBD2 (5 bases each). The V end lost 5 bases, the J end lost 0 bases, and 9 bases lay between the germline ends. There are 14 residues in the CDR3. The germline gives CDR1 SEHNR, CDR2 FQNEAQ (reference sequence). Full variable domain (rest looked up from reference TRBV7-9 and TRBJ2-3): DTGVSQNPRHKITKRGQNVTFRCDPISEHNRLYWYRQTLGQGPEFLTYFQNEAQLEKSRLLSDRFSAERPKGSFSTLEIQRTEQGDSAMYLCASSPGRSTDTQYFGPGTRLTVL.

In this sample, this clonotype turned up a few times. The CDR3 is CASSERQDNYEQYF. DNA for the CDR3: TGCGCCAGCAGTGAGAGACAGGACAACTACGAGCAGTACTTC. The chain has TRBV10-1 and TRBJ2-7; tentatively, D is TRBD1 (6 bases). Germline V gene data show CDR1 as WNHNN and CDR2 as SYGVQD (reference sequence). CDR3 length: 14 residues. V was shortened by 2 bases and J by 3 bases, with 11 bases between the two germline ends.

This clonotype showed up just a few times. The CDR3 DNA reads TGCAGTGCTAGCAACGGCGGGTCGGTGGGGGAGACCCAGTACTTC. As protein: CSASNGGSVGETQYF. The V call is TRBV20-1, the J call TRBJ2-5, with D tentatively TRBD2 (5 bases). This CDR3 region has 15 residues. Germline CDR1 and CDR2: DFQATT and SNEGSKA (reference sequence). Trimming pared 3 bases from V and 5 bases from J, leaving 19 bases between.

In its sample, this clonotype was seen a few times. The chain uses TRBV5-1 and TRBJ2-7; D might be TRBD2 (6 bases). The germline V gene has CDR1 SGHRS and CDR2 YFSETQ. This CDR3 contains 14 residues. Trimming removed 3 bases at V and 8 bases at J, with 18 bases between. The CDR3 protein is CASSSGQGREKQYF. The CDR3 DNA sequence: TGCGCCAGCAGCTCAGGACAAGGGCGGGAAAAGCAGTACTTC.

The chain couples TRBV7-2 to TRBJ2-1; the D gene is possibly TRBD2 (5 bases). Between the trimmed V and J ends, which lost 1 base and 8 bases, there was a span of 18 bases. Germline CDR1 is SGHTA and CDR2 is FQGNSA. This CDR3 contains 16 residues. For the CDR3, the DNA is TGTGCCAGCAGCTTAGTTTTCGCGGGCCTGACCGATGAGCAGTTCTTC. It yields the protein CASSLVFAGLTDEQFF. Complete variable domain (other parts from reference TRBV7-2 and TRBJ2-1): GAGVSQSPSNKVTEKGKDVELRCDPISGHTALYWYRQSLGQGLEFLIYFQGNSAPDKSGLPSDRFSAERTGGSVSTLTIQRTQQEDSAVYLCASSLVFAGLTDEQFFGPGTRLTVL.